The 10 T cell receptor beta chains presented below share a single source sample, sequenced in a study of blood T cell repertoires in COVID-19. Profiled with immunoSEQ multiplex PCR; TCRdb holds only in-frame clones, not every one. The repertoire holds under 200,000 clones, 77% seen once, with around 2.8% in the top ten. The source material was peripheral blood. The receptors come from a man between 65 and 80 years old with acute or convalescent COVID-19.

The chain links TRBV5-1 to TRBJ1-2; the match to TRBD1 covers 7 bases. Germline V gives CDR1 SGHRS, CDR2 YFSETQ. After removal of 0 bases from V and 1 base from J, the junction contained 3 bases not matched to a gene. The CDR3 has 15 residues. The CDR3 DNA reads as TGCGCCAGCAGCTTGGGAGGGACAGATAACTATGGCTACACCTTC. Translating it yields CASSLGGTDNYGYTF.

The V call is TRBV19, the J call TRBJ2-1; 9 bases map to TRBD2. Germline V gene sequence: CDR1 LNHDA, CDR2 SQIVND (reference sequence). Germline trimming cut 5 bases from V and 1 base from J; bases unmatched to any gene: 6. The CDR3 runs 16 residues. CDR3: CASSRILAGSYNEQFF. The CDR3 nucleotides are TGTGCCAGTAGTCGGATCCTAGCGGGGTCCTACAATGAGCAGTTCTTC.

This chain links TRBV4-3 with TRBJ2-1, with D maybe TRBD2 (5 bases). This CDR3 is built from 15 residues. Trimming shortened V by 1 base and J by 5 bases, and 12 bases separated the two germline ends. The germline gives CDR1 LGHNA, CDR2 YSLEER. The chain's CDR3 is CASSQAWTSDNEQFF. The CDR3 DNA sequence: TGCGCCAGCAGCCAAGCATGGACTTCGGACAATGAGCAGTTCTTC.

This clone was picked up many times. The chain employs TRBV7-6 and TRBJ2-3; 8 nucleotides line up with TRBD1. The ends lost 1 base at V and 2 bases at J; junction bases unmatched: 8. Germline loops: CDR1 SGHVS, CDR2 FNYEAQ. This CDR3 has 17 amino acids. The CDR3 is CASSLGVGQGSTDTQYF. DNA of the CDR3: TGTGCCAGCAGCTTAGGGGTCGGACAGGGATCCACAGATACGCAGTATTTT.

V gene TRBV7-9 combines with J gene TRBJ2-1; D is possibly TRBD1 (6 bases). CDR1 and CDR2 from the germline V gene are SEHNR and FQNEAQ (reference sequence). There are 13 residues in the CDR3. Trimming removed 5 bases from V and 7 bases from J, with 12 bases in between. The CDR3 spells CASSEGVGNEQFF. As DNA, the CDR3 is TGTGCCAGCAGCGAGGGGGTGGGGAATGAGCAGTTCTTC.

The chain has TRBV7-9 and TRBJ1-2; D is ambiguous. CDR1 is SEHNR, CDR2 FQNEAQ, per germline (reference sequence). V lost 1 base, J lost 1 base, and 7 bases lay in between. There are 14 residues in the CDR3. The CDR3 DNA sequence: TGTGCCAGCAGCTTAGGGACTGATAACTATGGCTACACCTTC. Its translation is CASSLGTDNYGYTF.

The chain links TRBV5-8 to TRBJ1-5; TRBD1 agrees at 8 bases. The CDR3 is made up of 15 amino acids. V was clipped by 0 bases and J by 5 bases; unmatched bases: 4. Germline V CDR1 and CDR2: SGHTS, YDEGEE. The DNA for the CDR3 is TGTGCCAGCAGCTTGGGACGGACAGGGTATCAGCCCCAGCATTTT. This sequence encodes CASSLGRTGYQPQHF. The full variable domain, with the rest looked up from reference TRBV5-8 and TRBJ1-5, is EAGVTQSPTHLIKTRGQQATLRCSPISGHTSVYWYQQALGLGLQFLLWYDEGEERNRGNFPPRFSGRQFPNYSSELNVNALELEDSALYLCASSLGRTGYQPQHFGDGTRLSIL.

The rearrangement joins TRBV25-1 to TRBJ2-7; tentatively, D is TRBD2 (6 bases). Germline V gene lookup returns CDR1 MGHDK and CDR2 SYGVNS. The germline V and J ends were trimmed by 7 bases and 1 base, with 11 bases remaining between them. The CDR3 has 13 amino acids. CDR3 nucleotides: TGTGCCAGCACGATGGGAGGATCCTACGAGCAGTACTTC. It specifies CASTMGGSYEQYF.

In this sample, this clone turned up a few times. CDR3 sequence reads: CASSTISSGTGRTEQFF. CDR3 coding DNA: TGTGCCAGTAGTACAATTAGCTCCGGGACAGGGAGGACTGAGCAGTTCTTC. The chain uses TRBV19 and TRBJ2-1, with TRBD1 matching 9 bases. V lost 4 bases and J lost 9; bases outside the gene matches: 16. The CDR3 spans 17 residues. Per germline, CDR1 LNHDA and CDR2 SQIVND (reference sequence).

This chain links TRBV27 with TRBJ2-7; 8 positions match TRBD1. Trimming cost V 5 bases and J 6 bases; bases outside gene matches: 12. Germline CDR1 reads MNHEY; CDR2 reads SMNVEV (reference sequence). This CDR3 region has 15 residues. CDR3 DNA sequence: TGTGCCAGCAGTCCAACGGACAGGGTGAATCGCGAGCAGTACTTC. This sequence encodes CASSPTDRVNREQYF.